These 12 T cell receptor beta chains share one sample of origin, sequenced in a study of chemoradiotherapy in HPV16-positive cancers. Sequenced by immunoSEQ multiplex PCR; TCRdb stores in-frame clones only, minus some. This sample carries some 30,000 clones, approximately 90% of them seen once, and the ten largest clones take approximately 2.1%. The material sequenced was blood, taken from a patient who underwent chemoradiotherapy. These receptors all stem from a human donor with HPV-associated anogenital cancer.

This clone was picked up one time. This chain joins TRBV5-4 and TRBJ2-5; 8 positions match TRBD1. This CDR3 is 13 amino acids long. Germline V gene data show CDR1 as SGHNT and CDR2 as YYREEE (reference sequence). Losses at the gene ends were 4 bases for V and 2 bases for J; bases not matched to a gene: 1. The CDR3 reads CASSGDRQETQYF. The CDR3 DNA follows: TGTGCCAGCAGCGGGGACAGGCAAGAGACCCAGTACTTC.

The chain joins TRBV14 to TRBJ1-6; no definite D call. CDR3 length: 14 residues. Germline CDR1 SGHDN, CDR2 FVKESK. Trimming removed 2 bases at V and 8 bases at J, with 10 bases between. Here the CDR3 reads CASSQQMTYSPLHF. Written as DNA, the CDR3 is TGTGCCAGCAGCCAACAAATGACCTATTCACCCCTCCACTTT.

The CDR3 coding sequence is TGTGCCAGCACCGGCAAGGGGGAGGACACTGAAGCTTTCTTT. Residues: CASTGKGEDTEAFF. This rearrangement joins TRBV7-2 to TRBJ1-1; D may be TRBD1 (6 bases). V was shortened by 7 bases and J by 3 bases, with 15 bases between the two germline ends. Germline assignment: CDR1 SGHTA and CDR2 FQGNSA. This CDR3 is built from 14 residues.

The V and J genes are TRBV7-2 and TRBJ1-2; the D is unclear. V was clipped by 2 bases and J by 2 bases, with 9 bases between them. The CDR3 has 14 residues. The V gene's germline CDR1 is SGHTA and CDR2 FQGNSA. The CDR3 sequence: CASSLFADNYGYTF. CDR3 bases: TGTGCCAGCAGCTTATTCGCCGACAACTATGGCTACACCTTC.

The gene calls are TRBV19 and TRBJ1-5, with TRBD1 matching 9 bases. The germline V gene encodes CDR1 LNHDA and CDR2 SQIVND (reference sequence). The CDR3 runs 16 residues. V dropped 7 bases and J dropped 1; count of bases not matched to a gene: 8. The CDR3 protein is CASITGGTRSNQPQHF. In DNA form, the CDR3 reads TGTGCCAGTATAACAGGGGGCACGAGGAGCAATCAGCCCCAGCATTTT.

The V and J genes are TRBV7-8 and TRBJ1-5; 11 bases match TRBD1. With 5 bases clipped from V and 4 bases from J, the junction kept 4 bases outside the gene matches. This CDR3 contains 15 residues. The germline V gene encodes CDR1 SGHVS and CDR2 FQNEAQ. CDR3 loop: CASSTGQGGNQPQHF. The CDR3 region has the DNA TGTGCCAGCAGCACGGGACAGGGGGGGAATCAGCCCCAGCATTTT.

This clone was detected only a few times. The chain joins TRBV5-4 to TRBJ1-6, with 10 bases lining up with TRBD1. The length of the CDR3 is 16 residues. The V segment lost 5 bases and the J segment 7 bases; nucleotides outside the gene matches: 9. Germline CDR1 reads SGHNT; CDR2 reads YYREEE (reference sequence). CDR3 in amino acids: CASSTNRQGANSPLHF. In DNA, the CDR3 is TGTGCCAGCAGTACCAATAGACAGGGGGCAAATTCACCCCTCCACTTT.

The chain joins TRBV7-6 to TRBJ1-1; D perhaps matches TRBD1 (6 bases). CDR1 is SGHVS and CDR2 is FNYEAQ in the germline V gene. The CDR3 consists of 14 residues. Trimming removed 2 bases from V and 4 bases from J, with 11 bases in between. The CDR3, as DNA: TGTGCCAGCAGCTTAACAGGGTCGGGCACTGAAGCTTTCTTT. Encoded protein: CASSLTGSGTEAFF.

The rearrangement joins TRBV19 to TRBJ2-5; D is possibly TRBD1 (6 bases). With 5 bases removed from V and 0 bases from J, the gap between germline ends came to 16 bases. The CDR3 totals 16 residues. Germline CDR1 and CDR2: LNHDA and SQIVND (reference sequence). DNA for the CDR3: TGTGCCAGTAGTTTTCCGGGACAACCTAACCAAGAGACCCAGTACTTC. Protein: CASSFPGQPNQETQYF.

This clone was seen a single time. The chain has TRBV28 and TRBJ1-2, with D hard to call. This CDR3 contains 13 residues. Trimming shortened V by 6 bases and J by 2 bases, and 10 bases separated the two germline ends. Germline V CDR1 and CDR2: MDHEN, SYDVKM. The CDR3 nucleotides are TGTGCCAGCAGCCTTCGAGGAAACTATGGCTACACCTTC. Its translation: CASSLRGNYGYTF.

The V and J genes are TRBV25-1 and TRBJ2-7; unclear D gene. V lost 1 base and J 7 bases, leaving 5 bases between the germline ends. This CDR3 comprises 11 residues. Germline-derived CDR1 and CDR2 are MGHDK and SYGVNS. This chain's CDR3 is CASSESREQYF. The CDR3 DNA is TGTGCCAGCAGTGAATCGCGGGAGCAGTACTTC.

The CDR3, as DNA: TGTGCCAGCACCAGCTGGGGGGGTAGCACCGGGGAGCTGTTTTTT. Residues: CASTSWGGSTGELFF. The gene calls are TRBV2 and TRBJ2-2; 7 bases map to TRBD2. The CDR3 is 15 residues long. Germline V lookup: CDR1 SNHLY, CDR2 FYNNEI. Unmatched junction bases numbered 9, after V lost 7 bases and J lost 4 bases.